A single sample is the source of the 31 T cell receptor beta chains below, sequenced in a study of PD-L1 blockade in urothelial cancer. Method: immunoSEQ multiplex PCR; TCRdb's copy keeps in-frame clones and lacks some. Among over 45,000 clones listed, about 86% were seen once. Described time point: pretreatment peripheral blood. The source material was PBMCs, sampled around atezolizumab (anti-PD-L1) treatment. All receptors come from a man in his sixties with urothelial cancer.

V is TRBV6-5 and J is TRBJ1-2; TRBD1 is a possible D gene (6 bases). The germline V gene has CDR1 MNHEY and CDR2 SVGAGI. Trimming removed 2 bases at V and 4 bases at J, with 11 bases between. The CDR3 loop spans 14 amino acids. The CDR3 region has the DNA TGTGCCAGCAGTTACCTGGGGGCGACCTATGGCTACACCTTC. Translation gives CASSYLGATYGYTF.

This chain links TRBV4-2 with TRBJ2-7; 9 bases are shared with TRBD1. The junction had 1 base not matched to a gene; V was cut back by 3 bases and J by 4 bases. The germline V gene encodes CDR1 LGHNA and CDR2 YNFKEQ. The CDR3 is made up of 13 amino acids. The CDR3 nucleotides are TGTGCCAGCAGCCAGGACAGGGGTTACGAGCAGTACTTC. Amino acid sequence: CASSQDRGYEQYF.

CDR3 region: CASSLQQGRATYNEQFF. CDR3 DNA: TGTGCCAGCAGCCTACAACAGGGACGGGCTACCTACAATGAGCAGTTCTTC. The rearrangement joins TRBV14 to TRBJ2-1, with D possibly being TRBD1 (6 bases). The germline V gene encodes CDR1 SGHDN and CDR2 FVKESK. CDR3 length: 17 amino acids. V gave up 4 bases and J gave up 2 bases, with 18 bases separating them.

V and J are TRBV10-3 and TRBJ2-2; 12 bases are shared with TRBD1. The CDR3 extends over 16 amino acids. V trimming: 10 bases; J trimming: 7 bases; junction bases outside the gene matches: 13. CDR1 and CDR2 from the germline V gene are ENHRY and SYGVKD. CDR3 coding DNA: TGTGCCACCGAGTTGGGACAGGGGGCGCAGGGCGGGGAGCTGTTTTTT. Its translation is CATELGQGAQGGELFF.

CDR3 region: CASSVQENTEAFF. CDR3 nucleotides: TGTGCCAGCAGCGTTCAGGAGAACACTGAAGCTTTCTTT. The V and J genes are TRBV9 and TRBJ1-1; the D is unclear. This CDR3 region has 13 residues. V shed 2 bases and J shed 1 base, with 6 bases lying between them. Germline V gene data show CDR1 as SGDLS and CDR2 as YYNGEE.

V gene TRBV9 combines with J gene TRBJ1-1; a possible D gene is TRBD1 (5 bases). Germline values: CDR1 SGDLS, CDR2 YYNGEE. V was trimmed by 0 bases and J by 3 bases, leaving 6 bases between them. CDR3 length: 13 amino acids. CDR3 in amino acids: CASSVEQDTEAFF. The CDR3, as DNA: TGTGCCAGCAGCGTAGAACAGGACACTGAAGCTTTCTTT. Full variable domain (rest looked up from reference TRBV9 and TRBJ1-1): DSGVTQTPKHLITATGQRVTLRCSPRSGDLSVYWYQQSLDQGLQFLIQYYNGEERAKGNILERFSAQQFPDLHSELNLSSLELGDSALYFCASSVEQDTEAFFGQGTRLTVV.

The V gene is TRBV6-6, the J gene TRBJ2-7; D might be TRBD1 (6 bases). Germline loops: CDR1 MNHNY, CDR2 SVGAGI (reference sequence). Trimming cost V 2 bases and J 6 bases, with 14 bases left between them. The CDR3 has 14 residues. CDR3 protein: CASSYNRETSEQYF. DNA of the CDR3: TGTGCCAGCAGTTACAACAGGGAAACCTCCGAGCAGTACTTC.

The chain couples TRBV15 to TRBJ1-1, with D unresolved. The V and J ends lost 1 base and 3 bases respectively, with 12 bases between them. Germline CDR1 is LNHNV and CDR2 is YYDKDF (reference sequence). This CDR3 comprises 15 residues. In nucleotides, the CDR3 is TGTGCCACCAGCAGAGTTCCTGGTCTAGACACTGAAGCTTTCTTT. Its protein product is CATSRVPGLDTEAFF.

This sequence joins TRBV28 and TRBJ2-5, with a tentative D call TRBD1 (6 bases). The CDR3 contains 14 residues. The V end was cut by 3 bases, the J end by 2 bases, with 10 bases between. CDR1 is MDHEN, CDR2 SYDVKM, per germline. The CDR3: CASSFIGGQETQYF. The CDR3 nucleotides are TGTGCCAGCAGTTTTATAGGGGGACAAGAGACCCAGTACTTC.

The CDR3 DNA reads TGTGCCACTATTTTGGTCGCAGAAGCTTTCTTT. Translation: CATILVAEAFF. The rearrangement joins TRBV6-1 to TRBJ1-1, with D unclear. Germline V CDR1 and CDR2: MNHNS, SASEGT. V was pared by 10 bases and J by 8 bases, with 14 bases between. This CDR3 contains 11 residues.

This rearrangement joins TRBV18 to TRBJ2-1; 10 bases align to TRBD2. In germline, CDR1 is KGHSH, CDR2 LQKENI. V dropped 2 bases and J dropped 7; count of bases not matched to a gene: 8. The CDR3 length is 16 residues. The DNA of the CDR3 is TGTGCCAGCTCACCAGAGCTAGCGGGAGTAGTAAATGAGCAGTTCTTC. Protein sequence: CASSPELAGVVNEQFF.

This chain uses TRBV5-1 with TRBJ2-3; D possibly corresponds to TRBD1 (5 bases). With 2 bases removed from V and 6 bases from J, the gap between germline ends came to 16 bases. Germline-derived CDR1 and CDR2 are SGHRS and YFSETQ. The CDR3 totals 15 residues. The CDR3 is CASSFLTVDLDTQYF. The CDR3 nucleotides are TGCGCCAGCAGCTTCCTGACAGTCGACCTGGATACGCAGTATTTT.

Turning to this clone: One junction end does not reproduce the germline sequence, and a read error may be involved. The chain carries TRBV7-7 and TRBJ2-5, with D perhaps TRBD1 or TRBD2 (5 bases each). Germline lookup yields CDR1 SSHAT and CDR2 FNYEAQ (reference sequence). The CDR3 has 14 amino acids. The CDR3 nucleotides are TGTGCTAGCAGCTTAGAGGGGTCCGGAGAGACCCAGTACTTC. This codes for CASSLEGSGETQYF.

The chain is built from TRBV5-1 and TRBJ2-1; possibly TRBD2 for D (6 bases). Trimming cost V 4 bases and J 8 bases, with 16 bases left between them. There are 14 residues in the CDR3. The germline gives CDR1 SGHRS, CDR2 YFSETQ. Here the CDR3 reads CASSVSLLAYEQFF. CDR3 nucleotides: TGCGCCAGCAGCGTGTCCCTACTAGCTTATGAGCAGTTCTTC. The full variable domain, in which reference TRBV5-1 and TRBJ2-1 provide the parts outside the CDR3, is KAGVTQTPRYLIKTRGQQVTLSCSPISGHRSVSWYQQTPGQGLQFLFEYFSETQRNKGNFPGRFSGRQFSNSRSEMNVSTLELGDSALYLCASSVSLLAYEQFFGPGTRLTVL.

CDR3 residues: CACRGPSSGNTIYF. For the CDR3, the DNA is TGTGCCTGCAGGGGGCCAAGCTCTGGAAACACCATATATTTT. The chain uses TRBV30 and TRBJ1-3, with 8 bases identical to TRBD1. The CDR3 covers 14 residues. CDR1 and CDR2 (germline): GTSNPN, SVGIG (reference sequence). V shed 6 bases, J shed 0 bases, and the junction held 4 bases outside the gene matches. The full variable domain, its missing parts supplied by reference TRBV30 and TRBJ1-3, is SQTIHQWPATLVQPVGSPLSLECTVEGTSNPNLYWYRQAAGRGLQLLFYSVGIGQISSEVPQNLSASRPQDRQFILSSKKLLLSDSGFYLCACRGPSSGNTIYFGEGSWLTVV.

The V call is TRBV30, the J call TRBJ1-6; possible D gene TRBD1, 6 bases. The germline V and J ends were trimmed by 5 bases and 4 bases, with 12 bases remaining between them. Germline lookup yields CDR1 GTSNPN and CDR2 SVGIG (reference sequence). The CDR3 totals 14 residues. DNA for the CDR3: TGTGCCTGGTTGTCGGGACAATATAATTCACCCCTCCACTTT. Translated: CAWLSGQYNSPLHF.

The chain links TRBV29-1 to TRBJ2-2; D possibly corresponds to TRBD2 (6 bases). This CDR3 has 14 residues. Per the germline V gene, CDR1 is SQVTM and CDR2 is ANQGSEA. Trimming left V 7 bases short and J 0 bases short, with 12 bases between. CDR3 nucleotide sequence: TGCAGCGGGTCTCGGGGGACGAACACCGGGGAGCTGTTTTTT. This gives the protein CSGSRGTNTGELFF.

The count of this clone is one. The genes are TRBV9 and TRBJ1-2; TRBD1 matches at 10 bases. The germline V gene has CDR1 SGDLS and CDR2 YYNGEE. V trimming: 4 bases; J trimming: 2 bases; junction bases outside the gene matches: 5. This CDR3 is 15 amino acids long. CDR3 coding DNA: TGTGCCAGCAGCCCGGGACAGGGGATAAACTATGGCTACACCTTC. Residues: CASSPGQGINYGYTF.

The V call is TRBV5-1, the J call TRBJ2-3, with TRBD2 matching over 8 bases. V gave up 0 bases and J gave up 3 bases; unmatched junction bases: 6. Germline assignment: CDR1 SGHRS and CDR2 YFSETQ. CDR3 length: 16 amino acids. The CDR3 sequence is CASSLASGGGTDTQYF. For the CDR3, the DNA is TGCGCCAGCAGCTTGGCCAGCGGGGGAGGAACAGATACGCAGTATTTT.

This rearrangement joins TRBV14 to TRBJ1-1; perhaps TRBD1 as D (6 bases). The V end lost 0 bases, the J end lost 6 bases, and 11 bases lay between the germline ends. The germline CDR1 and CDR2 sequences are SGHDN and FVKESK. CDR3 length: 14 amino acids. The CDR3 nucleotides read TGTGCCAGCAGCCAAGATGGCAGGGGACCTGAAGCTTTCTTT. This translates into CASSQDGRGPEAFF. The full variable domain, rest sourced from reference TRBV14 and TRBJ1-1, is EAGVTQFPSHSVIEKGQTVTLRCDPISGHDNLYWYRRVMGKEIKFLLHFVKESKQDESGMPNNRFLAERTGGTYSTLKVQPAELEDSGVYFCASSQDGRGPEAFFGQGTRLTVV.

The chain combines TRBV23-1 with TRBJ2-3, with a weak D call TRBD2 (6 bases). TRBV23-1 is noted as an ORF with a role that remains uncertain. The CDR3 consists of 12 residues. The V end lost 6 bases, the J end lost 8 bases, and 12 bases lay between the germline ends. The CDR3 DNA sequence: TGCGCCAGCAGCCTCAAGGGACTTACGCAGTATTTT. Amino acids: CASSLKGLTQYF.

This clone has only one observation. This chain uses TRBV7-9 with TRBJ2-5; 8 bases align to TRBD1. CDR3 size: 15 residues. The V gene's germline CDR1 is SEHNR and CDR2 FQNEAQ (reference sequence). After removal of 1 base from V and 5 bases from J, the junction contained 6 bases not matched to a gene. The CDR3 loop reads CASSLGAGGGETQYF. The CDR3 DNA reads as TGTGCCAGCAGCTTAGGAGCAGGGGGCGGGGAGACCCAGTACTTC.

The chain links TRBV6-5 to TRBJ2-7; 9 nucleotides line up with TRBD1. The CDR3 contains 14 residues. Germline CDR1 MNHEY, CDR2 SVGAGI. V lost 8 bases and J lost 3; bases outside the gene matches: 8. CDR3 in DNA: TGTGCCAGCGGTATGAACAGGGGGCTCTACGAGCAGTACTTC. This codes for CASGMNRGLYEQYF.

This chain joins TRBV27 and TRBJ1-1, with D tentatively TRBD1 (6 bases). The CDR3 is made up of 15 amino acids. The ends were cut back, 4 bases at V and 1 base at J, with 13 bases in the middle. Germline assignment: CDR1 MNHEY and CDR2 SMNVEV (reference sequence). In DNA form, the CDR3 reads TGTGCCAGCAGTTACCGACCCAGGGGGAACACTGAAGCTTTCTTT. This sequence encodes CASSYRPRGNTEAFF.

The V call is TRBV29-1, the J call TRBJ2-5, with 12 bases aligning to TRBD1. The CDR3 has 16 residues. The germline CDR1 and CDR2 sequences are SQVTM and ANQGSEA. The junction had 11 bases not matched to a gene; V was cut back by 5 bases and J by 4 bases. CDR3 protein: CSVHPGDRGLGETQYF. The CDR3 nucleotides read TGCAGCGTTCACCCTGGGGACAGGGGGCTCGGAGAGACCCAGTACTTC.

The J gene is TRBJ1-4, the V gene TRBV25-1; no firm D call. Trimming took 4 bases from V and 5 from J, leaving 11 bases between them. Germline lookup yields CDR1 MGHDK and CDR2 SYGVNS. This CDR3 is built from 14 residues. The CDR3 DNA reads TGTGCCAGCAGTGTCGGGTCCATAAATGAAAAACTGTTTTTT. It translates to CASSVGSINEKLFF. The full variable domain, with the rest looked up from reference TRBV25-1 and TRBJ1-4, is EADIYQTPRYLVIGTGKKITLECSQTMGHDKMYWYQQDPGMELHLIHYSYGVNSTEKGDLSSESTVSRIRTEHFPLTLESARPSHTSQYLCASSVGSINEKLFFGSGTQLSVL.

The chain couples TRBV7-2 to TRBJ1-2, with 9 bases that match TRBD1. The length of the CDR3 is 15 residues. Germline loops: CDR1 SGHTA, CDR2 FQGNSA. J gave up 4 bases and V 5 bases, and 8 bases lay outside the gene matches. CDR3 sequence: CASSPGQGKSYGYTF. The CDR3 DNA is TGTGCCAGCAGCCCCGGACAGGGGAAGTCCTATGGCTACACCTTC.

This sequence joins TRBV11-2 and TRBJ2-7; D may be TRBD2 (6 bases). Germline assignment: CDR1 SGHAT and CDR2 FQNNGV. The CDR3 runs 16 residues. V was trimmed by 2 bases and J by 3 bases, leaving 17 bases between them. CDR3: CASSLTLSAGIYEQYF. The CDR3 coding sequence is TGTGCCAGCAGCTTAACCCTCTCTGCGGGAATCTACGAGCAGTACTTC.

This chain joins TRBV2 and TRBJ1-4; tentative D call: TRBD1 (5 bases). This CDR3 has 15 residues. In germline, CDR1 is SNHLY, CDR2 FYNNEI. V lost 6 bases to trimming and J lost 7 bases, with 18 bases between them. CDR3 loop: CASRRVLGGGEKLFF. CDR3 bases: TGTGCCAGCAGGAGGGTTTTGGGGGGAGGTGAAAAACTGTTTTTT.

The V gene is TRBV6-1, the J gene TRBJ1-2; unclear D gene. The CDR3 length is 15 residues. From germline, CDR1 is MNHNS and CDR2 SASEGT. V was clipped by 5 bases and J by 7 bases, with 20 bases between them. The CDR3 coding sequence is TGTGCCAGCAGTCAAGGGTCTCCCGGAGTTGGTGGCTACACCTTC. Protein sequence: CASSQGSPGVGGYTF.

The rearrangement uses TRBV10-1 and TRBJ2-2, with unresolved D. Deletions cut 3 bases from V and 6 bases from J, with 14 bases between. This CDR3 is built from 15 residues. Germline V gives CDR1 WNHNN, CDR2 SYGVQD (reference sequence). CDR3 in DNA: TGCGCCAGCAGTGACCGAAATTTTCGGGCCGGGGAGCTGTTTTTT. This sequence encodes CASSDRNFRAGELFF.